This T cell receptor beta chain was recorded in a study of radiation and T cells in renal cell carcinoma. The time point was: blood 2 weeks post-SBRT. The treatment is: 15 Gy SBRT to primary tumor, nephrectomy 4 weeks later. Radiation-treated patients gave blood at baseline, week 2 and week 4. Clear cell pathology was present in this patient's renal cell carcinoma. The protocol was immunoSEQ multiplex PCR, while the TCRdb copy is restricted to in-frame clones and leaves out a portion. Among tens of thousands of clones listed, around 85% were seen once. The V gene lost 5 bases and the J gene lost 0 bases, with 11 bases spanning the gap. In germline, CDR1 is SGHRS, CDR2 YFSETQ. The CDR3 is made up of 14 amino acids. On this clone: Its target is not known.

Study conclusions and caveats: Pretreatment tumor biopsies were lacking, so baseline clonotypes are unknown. Top tumor clonotypes rose in blood 2 weeks post-radiation, then contracted.

The chain employs TRBV5-1 and TRBJ2-5; the D is unclear. Specimen: blood, collected from a patient whose treatment included radiotherapy and nephrectomy. The receptor was isolated from a man in his 60s with renal cell carcinoma. The CDR3 sequence is CASSPGNYQETQYF. The DNA of the CDR3 is TGCGCCAGCAGTCCCGGTAACTACCAAGAGACCCAGTACTTC.